These 4 T cell receptor beta chains share one sample of origin, sequenced in a study of blood T cell repertoires in COVID-19. The method was immunoSEQ multiplex PCR; TCRdb's version includes in-frame clones alone and lacks a portion of them. The table includes about 420,000 clones, about 87% detected once. Sample: peripheral blood. The receptor set was obtained from a man aged 18 to 30 with COVID-19, enrolled during active disease.

This chain connects TRBV28 to TRBJ1-2, with a tentative D call TRBD1 (6 bases). Germline V CDR1 and CDR2: MDHEN, SYDVKM. V was cut by 3 bases and J by 0 bases, with 8 bases left in between. CDR3 size: 14 residues. The CDR3 bases are TGTGCCAGCAGTTTGCGGGGGCCTAACTATGGCTACACCTTC. Protein sequence: CASSLRGPNYGYTF.

The gene calls are TRBV3-1 (or the pseudogene TRBV3-2) and TRBJ1-5; tentative D call: TRBD1 (5 bases). The germline gives CDR1 LGHDT, CDR2 YNNKEL (reference sequence). V was shortened by 0 bases and J by 8 bases, with 17 bases between the two germline ends. This CDR3 has 16 residues. The CDR3: CASSQDIGGSGEPQHF. DNA of the CDR3: TGTGCCAGCAGCCAAGATATCGGGGGGTCTGGGGAGCCCCAGCATTTT.

This clone was found a few times. The chain joins TRBV5-6 to TRBJ2-5; 9 nucleotides line up with TRBD2. The CDR3 totals 17 residues. Germline V gives CDR1 SGHDT, CDR2 YYEEEE. V dropped 6 bases and J dropped 3; count of bases not matched to a gene: 15. CDR3 DNA sequence: TGTGCCAGCACCGCCCAGAGGAGCGGGAGGAAGAAAGAGACCCAGTACTTC. This translates into CASTAQRSGRKKETQYF.

The chain employs TRBV2 and TRBJ2-3; tentatively, D is TRBD2 (5 bases). Germline V gene data show CDR1 as SNHLY and CDR2 as FYNNEI. The CDR3 spans 16 residues. Trimming removed 5 bases from V and 6 bases from J, with 21 bases in between. The CDR3 DNA follows: TGTGCCAGCAGTCTAAGCCGACTACCTCGGGTGGATACGCAGTATTTT. Translation gives CASSLSRLPRVDTQYF.